Shown below are 32 T cell receptor beta chains from a single sample sequenced in a study of shared clonotypes between healthy human individuals. Generated by immunoSEQ multiplex PCR, the TCRdb table keeps only in-frame clones and is missing some. The sample lists more than 1,200,000 clones; approximately 98.5% were seen once. What was sequenced was naive CD4+ T cells sorted from blood. Regarding subset: CD45RA+ positively selected. Receptor source: a man aged 25 to 40 in good health.

V gene TRBV28 combines with J gene TRBJ1-4, with a weak D call TRBD1 (5 bases). V was cut by 8 bases and J by 7 bases, with 20 bases left in between. CDR1 and CDR2 from the germline V gene are MDHEN and SYDVKM. This CDR3 comprises 15 residues. Here the CDR3 DNA reads TGTGCCAGCGTCGGTCCAGGGTCAGGAGTTGAAAAACTGTTTTTT. It translates to CASVGPGSGVEKLFF.

As concerns this clone: The sample has other DNA sequences that encode this CDR3 too. The rearrangement uses TRBV30 and TRBJ1-5; D may be TRBD1 (5 bases). Between the trimmed V and J ends, which lost 2 bases and 2 bases, there was a span of 7 bases. CDR3 length equals 13 residues. Germline CDR1 and CDR2: GTSNPN and SVGIG (reference sequence). For the CDR3, the DNA is TGTGCCTGGAGTCAAGGGGGCAATCAGCCCCAGCATTTT. Amino acids: CAWSQGGNQPQHF.

V gene TRBV19 combines with J gene TRBJ2-3, with 9 nucleotides matching TRBD2. Germline V gene sequence: CDR1 LNHDA, CDR2 SQIVND (reference sequence). Losses at the gene ends were 5 bases for V and 0 bases for J; bases not matched to a gene: 3. The CDR3 is made up of 15 amino acids. In DNA form, the CDR3 reads TGTGCCAGTAGTCCTACTAGCGGGAGCACAGATACGCAGTATTTT. Translated, it gives CASSPTSGSTDTQYF.

This chain uses TRBV6-5 with TRBJ2-1; D perhaps matches TRBD1 (7 bases). The CDR3 is 15 residues long. With 8 bases removed from V and 4 bases from J, the gap between germline ends came to 18 bases. Per the germline V gene, CDR1 is MNHEY and CDR2 is SVGAGI. The CDR3 nucleotides read TGTGCCAGCCGGCGGGACAGACTTATTTACAATGAGCAGTTCTTC. It yields the protein CASRRDRLIYNEQFF.

The chain links TRBV19 to TRBJ2-7, with a possible D match to TRBD2 (5 bases). CDR3 length: 13 amino acids. The germline V gene encodes CDR1 LNHDA and CDR2 SQIVND (reference sequence). V was clipped by 5 bases and J by 6 bases, with 14 bases between them. The CDR3 DNA reads TGTGCCAGTAGTCCTCGGCTGGGAGCCGAGCAGTACTTC. Translation gives CASSPRLGAEQYF.

V and J are TRBV18 and TRBJ1-1; D remains ambiguous. Deletions cut 8 bases from V and 1 base from J, with 11 bases between. The germline V gene encodes CDR1 KGHSH and CDR2 LQKENI. The CDR3 covers 13 residues. The CDR3 here is CASRVDRNTEAFF. The CDR3 nucleotides read TGTGCCAGCCGGGTAGATCGGAACACTGAAGCTTTCTTT. Combining the CDR3 with reference TRBV18 and TRBJ1-1 gives the whole variable domain NAGVMQNPRHLVRRRGQEARLRCSPMKGHSHVYWYRQLPEEGLKFMVYLQKENIIDESGMPKERFSAEFPKEGPSILRIQQVVRGDSAAYFCASRVDRNTEAFFGQGTRLTVV.

This clone occurred once. The chain combines TRBV5-1 with TRBJ2-1, with 7 bases matching TRBD2. The CDR3 sequence is 15 residues long. The germline V gene encodes CDR1 SGHRS and CDR2 YFSETQ. The junction had 9 bases not matched to a gene; V was cut back by 0 bases and J by 9 bases. CDR3 amino acids: CASSLVSGMEIEQFF. The DNA of the CDR3 is TGCGCCAGCAGCTTGGTAAGCGGGATGGAAATTGAGCAGTTCTTC.

The chain is built from TRBV30 and TRBJ1-5; weak D call: TRBD1 (6 bases). In germline, CDR1 is GTSNPN, CDR2 SVGIG (reference sequence). This CDR3 spans 15 amino acids. V dropped 2 bases and J dropped 1 base, with 12 bases sitting between them. The CDR3 loop reads CAWSSTGQSNQPQHF. CDR3 nucleotides: TGTGCCTGGAGTTCGACGGGACAAAGCAATCAGCCCCAGCATTTT.

A remark on this clone: The junction shows a germline mismatch at one end, possibly a read error. DNA of the CDR3: TGTGCCAGCTCACCCAGTCTTTCAGGAGTATCCTACAATGAACAGTTCTTC. It translates to CASSPSLSGVSYNEQFF. The chain has TRBV18 and TRBJ2-1; D uncertain. The CDR3 length is 17 residues. Looked up from germline, CDR1 is KGHSH and CDR2 is LQKENI.

This chain joins TRBV4-1 and TRBJ2-1; the match to TRBD1 covers 8 bases. V lost 2 bases to trimming and J lost 5 bases; unmatched junction nucleotides: 2. The germline gives CDR1 MGHRA, CDR2 YSYEKL. This CDR3 has 14 amino acids. The CDR3 region has the DNA TGCGCCAGCAGCCAAAGGGACAGGCACAATGAGCAGTTCTTC. Residues: CASSQRDRHNEQFF.

This clone was observed a single time. The chain links TRBV7-9 to TRBJ1-1; D perhaps matches TRBD1 (5 bases). The germline gives CDR1 SEHNR, CDR2 FQNEAQ (reference sequence). The CDR3 spans 16 residues. V was trimmed by 1 base and J by 5 bases, leaving 17 bases between them. CDR3 loop: CASSLVRGTRGTEAFF. CDR3 sequence (DNA): TGTGCCAGCAGCTTAGTTCGGGGGACGAGGGGTACTGAAGCTTTCTTT.

The chain combines TRBV19 with TRBJ2-7, with D hard to call. With 6 bases removed from V and 1 base from J, the gap between germline ends came to 10 bases. This CDR3 contains 13 residues. Germline loops: CDR1 LNHDA, CDR2 SQIVND (reference sequence). The CDR3, as DNA: TGTGCCAGTAGCCCAGGACCTTCCTACGAGCAGTACTTC. Protein product: CASSPGPSYEQYF.

The chain has TRBV5-1 and TRBJ1-1; D is undetermined. CDR3 length: 14 residues. Trimming shortened V by 3 bases and J by 5 bases, and 14 bases separated the two germline ends. The germline V gene has CDR1 SGHRS and CDR2 YFSETQ. The DNA for the CDR3 is TGCGCCAGCAGCTCAGTGGGGAGAGAGACTGAAGCTTTCTTT. This codes for CASSSVGRETEAFF. The complete variable domain, with remaining parts taken from reference TRBV5-1 and TRBJ1-1, reads KAGVTQTPRYLIKTRGQQVTLSCSPISGHRSVSWYQQTPGQGLQFLFEYFSETQRNKGNFPGRFSGRQFSNSRSEMNVSTLELGDSALYLCASSSVGRETEAFFGQGTRLTVV.

The V gene is TRBV12-2, the J gene TRBJ2-3. TRBV12-2 is a listed pseudogene. The CDR3 runs 15 residues. The CDR3 sequence: CASRFRKVFTDTQYF. For the CDR3, the DNA is TGTGCAAGTCGCTTTAGGAAAGTATTCACAGATACGCAGTATTTT.

A single count supports this clone. This rearrangement joins TRBV5-1 to TRBJ2-2; D remains unclear. Trimming removed 0 bases from V and 4 bases from J, with 13 bases in between. The CDR3 totals 16 residues. Germline CDR1 reads SGHRS; CDR2 reads YFSETQ. Here the CDR3 reads CASSLGAHRSTGELFF. CDR3 DNA sequence: TGCGCCAGCAGCTTGGGGGCCCATAGGAGCACCGGGGAGCTGTTTTTT.

The chain combines TRBV7-3 with TRBJ1-3; D perhaps matches TRBD1 (5 bases). The germline gives CDR1 SGHTA, CDR2 FQGTGA. This CDR3 is built from 21 residues. V was cut by 1 base and J by 0 bases, with 25 bases left in between. CDR3 nucleotides: TGTGCCAGCAGCTTAATTTGCCCCGTTGACGGGGACGGATGCTCTGGAAACACCATATATTTT. It codes for CASSLICPVDGDGCSGNTIYF. Complete variable domain (other parts from reference TRBV7-3 and TRBJ1-3): GAGVSQTPSNKVTEKGKYVELRCDPISGHTALYWYRQSLGQGPEFLIYFQGTGAADDSGLPNDRFFAVRPEGSVSTLKIQRTERGDSAVYLCASSLICPVDGDGCSGNTIYFGEGSWLTVV.

The chain has TRBV5-1 and TRBJ1-2; tentative D call: TRBD1 (6 bases). Between the trimmed V and J ends, which lost 4 bases and 4 bases, there was a span of 20 bases. CDR3 size: 16 residues. The V gene's germline CDR1 is SGHRS and CDR2 YFSETQ. The CDR3 bases are TGCGCCAGCAGCCTGGGGCTAAGGGGGGGTGGCTATGGCTACACCTTC. Residues: CASSLGLRGGGYGYTF.

The V gene is TRBV27, the J gene TRBJ2-7; 8 nucleotides match TRBD1. With V trimmed by 6 bases and J by 4 bases, 14 bases remained unmatched. Germline values: CDR1 MNHEY, CDR2 SMNVEV (reference sequence). The CDR3 runs to 16 residues. The DNA of the CDR3 is TGTGCCAGCAGGTTCAAGACAGGGGTAACAAAGTACGAGCAGTACTTC. Translating it yields CASRFKTGVTKYEQYF.

The chain employs TRBV7-8 and TRBJ1-1; D gene ambiguous. CDR1 is SGHVS and CDR2 is FQNEAQ in the germline V gene. The CDR3 covers 13 residues. With 1 base removed from V and 5 bases from J, the gap between germline ends came to 8 bases. CDR3 sequence (DNA): TGTGCCAGCAGCTTAGAGTTGAGTACTGAAGCTTTCTTT. Translated, it gives CASSLELSTEAFF. The entire variable domain, with the rest obtained from reference TRBV7-8 and TRBJ1-1, is as follows: GAGVSQSPRYKVAKRGQDVALRCDPISGHVSLFWYQQALGQGPEFLTYFQNEAQLDKSGLPSDRFFAERPEGSVSTLKIQRTQQEDSAVYLCASSLELSTEAFFGQGTRLTVV.

This clone was recorded only once. The gene calls are TRBV6-1 and TRBJ1-1; D call uncertain. There are 13 residues in the CDR3. CDR1 is MNHNS and CDR2 is SASEGT in the germline V gene. The V gene lost 4 bases and the J gene lost 1 base, with 7 bases spanning the gap. The CDR3 sequence: CASSAEWNTEAFF. CDR3 in DNA: TGTGCCAGCAGTGCGGAGTGGAACACTGAAGCTTTCTTT.

The V call is TRBV5-5, the J call TRBJ2-3, with 7 bases fitting TRBD1. The CDR3 is 14 residues long. With 2 bases clipped from V and 6 bases from J, the junction kept 6 bases outside the gene matches. Germline V gives CDR1 SGHKS, CDR2 YYEKEE (reference sequence). CDR3 coding DNA: TGTGCCAGCAGCTTTGCCCAACAGGGGGATACGCAGTATTTT. Translating it yields CASSFAQQGDTQYF.

The V and J genes are TRBV7-6 and TRBJ2-7; the D is unclear. Germline V lookup: CDR1 SGHVS, CDR2 FNYEAQ. This CDR3 has 14 amino acids. Trimming left V 0 bases short and J 3 bases short, with 9 bases between. The DNA of the CDR3 is TGTGCCAGCAGCTTAGCAGCCGGATACTACGAGCAGTACTTC. It yields the protein CASSLAAGYYEQYF. Variable domain in full (rest from reference TRBV7-6 and TRBJ2-7): GAGVSQSPRYKVTKRGQDVALRCDPISGHVSLYWYRQALGQGPEFLTYFNYEAQQDKSGLPNDRFSAERPEGSISTLTIQRTEQRDSAMYRCASSLAAGYYEQYFGPGTRLTVT.

J is TRBJ2-7 and V is TRBV21-1. TRBV21-1 is a pseudogene. The CDR3 sequence is 17 residues long. CDR3 DNA sequence: TGTGCCAGCAGCAGCCCCACCCCCGTCTCCCGTCCCTACGAGCAGTACTTC. Translating gives CASSSPTPVSRPYEQYF.

This chain joins TRBV11-2 and TRBJ2-7; TRBD1 matches 7 bases. Germline CDR1 is SGHAT and CDR2 is FQNNGV. V dropped 4 bases and J dropped 3; count of bases not matched to a gene: 3. The CDR3 totals 13 residues. This CDR3 is CASSYGQVYEQYF. DNA for the CDR3: TGTGCCAGCAGCTACGGACAGGTCTACGAGCAGTACTTC.

The chain is built from TRBV6-1 and TRBJ2-2, with D perhaps given as TRBD1 or TRBD2 (7 bases each). V gave up 4 bases and J gave up 9 bases, with 27 bases separating them. Germline CDR1 is MNHNS and CDR2 is SASEGT. The CDR3 runs to 18 residues. CDR3 residues: CASSAEGAGVRKVRELFF. The CDR3 nucleotides are TGTGCCAGCAGTGCAGAGGGGGCGGGAGTCCGGAAGGTCAGGGAGCTGTTTTTT.

This sequence joins TRBV7-2 and TRBJ2-2, with a tentative D call TRBD2 (6 bases). Germline assignment: CDR1 SGHTA and CDR2 FQGNSA. Between the trimmed V and J ends, which lost 7 bases and 7 bases, there was a span of 16 bases. The CDR3 has 14 amino acids. CDR3 sequence (DNA): TGTGCCAGCACCCCCGGAGGGGCTTTCGGGGAGCTGTTTTTT. Amino acid sequence: CASTPGGAFGELFF.

The genes are TRBV5-1 and TRBJ2-2; 10 bases match TRBD2. With V trimmed by 9 bases and J by 5 bases, 4 bases remained unmatched. Germline V lookup: CDR1 SGHRS, CDR2 YFSETQ. The CDR3 has 13 residues. DNA of the CDR3: TGCGCCACCACACTAGCGGGAACCGGGGAGCTGTTTTTT. The encoded protein is CATTLAGTGELFF.

The rearrangement links TRBV7-3 to TRBJ2-3; D may be TRBD2 (6 bases). The CDR3 contains 17 residues. Trimming took 2 bases from V and 4 from J, leaving 19 bases between them. Germline V gene sequence: CDR1 SGHTA, CDR2 FQGTGA. CDR3 DNA sequence: TGTGCCAGCAGCTTAGTCGGATTCCCCTGGGGGGCAGATACGCAGTATTTT. Protein sequence: CASSLVGFPWGADTQYF.

This clone has a single count. The chain joins TRBV5-1 to TRBJ2-7; 7 nucleotides agree with TRBD1. The junction had 8 bases not matched to a gene; V was cut back by 4 bases and J by 1 base. The CDR3 contains 15 residues. CDR1 is SGHRS and CDR2 is YFSETQ in the germline V gene. The CDR3 DNA sequence: TGCGCCAGCAGCACCGGGACAGCTTCGTCCTACGAGCAGTACTTC. Its translation: CASSTGTASSYEQYF.

V and J are TRBV19 and TRBJ2-1; 10 bases align to TRBD2. The CDR3 contains 14 residues. Germline V CDR1 and CDR2: LNHDA, SQIVND (reference sequence). With V trimmed by 9 bases and J by 8 bases, 10 bases remained unmatched. CDR3 amino acids: CASAKLAGIDEQFF. For the CDR3, the DNA is TGTGCCAGCGCGAAACTAGCGGGAATCGATGAGCAGTTCTTC.

The gene calls are TRBV5-1 and TRBJ2-2; D possibly corresponds to TRBD1 (6 bases). Per germline, CDR1 SGHRS and CDR2 YFSETQ. This CDR3 is 13 amino acids long. V shed 2 bases and J shed 9 bases, with 11 bases lying between them. CDR3 protein: CASSFDRSRELFF. The CDR3 coding sequence is TGCGCCAGCAGCTTTGACAGGTCAAGGGAGCTGTTTTTT. The variable domain in full, completed from reference TRBV5-1 and TRBJ2-2, reads KAGVTQTPRYLIKTRGQQVTLSCSPISGHRSVSWYQQTPGQGLQFLFEYFSETQRNKGNFPGRFSGRQFSNSRSEMNVSTLELGDSALYLCASSFDRSRELFFGEGSRLTVL.

This clone was seen a single time. This chain links TRBV5-1 with TRBJ1-1, with D maybe TRBD1 (6 bases). Trimming took 1 base from V and 4 from J, leaving 20 bases between them. The CDR3 is made up of 17 amino acids. CDR1 and CDR2 (germline): SGHRS, YFSETQ. CDR3 DNA: TGCGCCAGCAGCTTGCAAATTAACCCTAAGGGGGGCACTGAAGCTTTCTTT. Translated: CASSLQINPKGGTEAFF. Variable domain in full (rest from reference TRBV5-1 and TRBJ1-1): KAGVTQTPRYLIKTRGQQVTLSCSPISGHRSVSWYQQTPGQGLQFLFEYFSETQRNKGNFPGRFSGRQFSNSRSEMNVSTLELGDSALYLCASSLQINPKGGTEAFFGQGTRLTVV.